Detailed here is one TCR beta chain. The antigen is unknown. V was clipped by 4 bases and J by 2 bases; unmatched bases: 6. This CDR3 has 16 residues. Germline assignment: CDR1 LGHNA and CDR2 YSLEER. The source of the sample is a study of cytomegalovirus exposure and HLA in healthy donors. Study results and caveats: While the bulk of TCR sequences proved rare, some public TCRs turned up in many donors. The productive fraction for most TCR beta V segments was about 87% or about 30% in an earlier analysis.

The PCR used 60 Vbeta and 13 Jbeta primers. Method: immunoSEQ multiplex PCR; TCRdb's copy keeps in-frame clones and lacks some. The table lists fewer than 200,000 clones, roughly 87% of them singletons. The sequenced material came from PBMCs. This TCR was recovered from a man in his forties or fifties in good health and CMV-seronegative. V gene TRBV4-3 combines with J gene TRBJ1-3; TRBD1 agrees at 9 bases. The CDR3 is CASSPTGTGPGNTIYF. In DNA, the CDR3 is TGCGCCAGCAGCCCTACCGGGACAGGGCCTGGAAACACCATATATTTT.